The clone carrying this TCR beta chain appeared many times. Its antigen is not known. The sample is drawn from a study of neurological immune-mediated disorders. Notes on the study in general: The most TCR clonal expansion was seen in HTLV-1-associated myelopathy, whereas the least was seen in multiple sclerosis, below the level in healthy controls.

The cDNA came from 5'RACE with 10-nucleotide random UMIs. TCRdb reprocessed the 5' RACE reads with MiXCR, giving one entry per CDR3 protein. The data show 25,000 to 30,000 distinct CDR3 sequences, around 10% seen once. The germline CDR1 and CDR2 sequences are SGHRS and YFSETQ. The CDR3 runs to 14 residues. V trimming: 5 bases; J trimming: 1 base; junction bases outside the gene matches: 5. This TCR was sampled from a woman aged 55-75 years in good health. Material for sequencing was PBMCs. The chain is built from TRBV5-1 and TRBJ1-1; 7 nucleotides line up with TRBD1. The CDR3 DNA sequence: TGCGCCAGCAGGGAGACAGGGAAGAACACTGAAGCTTTCTTT. This sequence encodes CASRETGKNTEAFF.